This T cell receptor beta chain was recovered during a study of cytomegalovirus exposure and HLA in healthy donors. Looking at the study overall: About 85 million unique TCRs from HLA-typed donors were held in an early release of data.

The PCR had 60 Vbeta and 13 Jbeta primers. Only in-frame clones appear in the TCRdb table, and some are missing; sequencing was by immunoSEQ multiplex PCR. This table has some 120,000 clones, 81% appearing once. V lost 3 bases and J 0 bases, leaving 3 bases between the germline ends. In germline, CDR1 is KGHSH, CDR2 LQKENI. This CDR3 has 13 residues. The genes are TRBV18 and TRBJ1-5, with unresolved D. The TCR was taken from a woman younger than 45 in good health and CMV-seronegative. The sample was PBMCs. CDR3 loop: CASSPSSNQPQHF. The CDR3 bases are TGTGCCAGCTCACCTAGTAGCAATCAGCCCCAGCATTTT.